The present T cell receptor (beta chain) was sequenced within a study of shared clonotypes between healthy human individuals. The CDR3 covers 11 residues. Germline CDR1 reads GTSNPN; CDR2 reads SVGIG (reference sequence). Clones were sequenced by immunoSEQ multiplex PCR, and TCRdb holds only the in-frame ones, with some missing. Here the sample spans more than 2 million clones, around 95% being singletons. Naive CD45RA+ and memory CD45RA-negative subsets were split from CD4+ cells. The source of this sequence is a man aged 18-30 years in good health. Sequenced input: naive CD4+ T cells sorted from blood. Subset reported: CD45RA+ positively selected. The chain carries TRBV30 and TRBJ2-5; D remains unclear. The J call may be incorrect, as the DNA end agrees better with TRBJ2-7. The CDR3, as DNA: TGTGCCTGGAGCCGGTCCTACGAGCAGTACTTC. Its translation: CAWSRSYEQYF.